This TCR beta chain comes out of a study of shared clonotypes between healthy human individuals. TCRdb keeps only in-frame clones here, not all; method: immunoSEQ multiplex PCR. The sample records around 2.5 million clones, approximately 93% being singletons. The V gene's germline CDR1 is SGHRS and CDR2 YFSETQ. This CDR3 is 15 amino acids long. V lost 1 base, J lost 2 bases, and 12 bases lay in between. The sample was naive CD4+ T cells from PBMCs. The sample's subset: CD45RA+ positively selected. J is TRBJ1-1 and V is TRBV5-1; D not resolved. This clonotype originated in a man between 18 and 35 years old in good health. Some clones in this sample may be carry-over from other donors' samples. The CDR3 nucleotides read TGCGCCAGCAGCTTGTGGGCTCAACATAACACTGAAGCTTTCTTT. It specifies CASSLWAQHNTEAFF.